This T cell receptor (beta chain) was captured by sequencing in a study of shared clonotypes between healthy human individuals. This clone was seen a single time. The V end was cut by 5 bases, the J end by 6 bases, with 10 bases between. The CDR3 is 11 residues long. Germline V lookup: CDR1 DFQATT, CDR2 SNEGSKA (reference sequence). Into CD45RA+ naive and CD45RA-negative memory subsets, the CD4+ cells were split. Each PCR replicate from the sorted subsets contained roughly 210 ng DNA, which is some 30,000 T cell genomes. Libraries were prepared by immunoSEQ multiplex PCR; TCRdb keeps only in-frame clonotypes and omits some of them. The data hold under 1,100,000 clones, with around 75% observed a single time.

Source material: memory CD4+ T cells sorted from blood. Subset indicated: CD45RA-negative fraction. This sequence joins TRBV20-1 and TRBJ1-2; tentative D call: TRBD1 (6 bases). This TCR came from a man younger than 35 in good health. CDR3 region: CSAPRDNGYTF. In DNA, the CDR3 is TGCAGTGCTCCCCGGGACAATGGCTACACCTTC.